This T cell receptor beta chain appears in the sequencing data of a study of T cells in tumors after PD-1 blockade. About the research overall: A subset received ongoing vismodegib 150 mg daily alongside anti-PD-1 therapy. Peripheral blood samples averaged approximately 33,000 unique clonotypes and over 95,000 templates.

General study points: Some novel exhausted tumor clones appeared in pre-treatment blood, suggesting peripheral recruitment.

Clones were read by immunoSEQ multiplex PCR, and TCRdb kept only the in-frame ones, dropping some. This repertoire shows about 47,000 clones, about four fifths found once; its top ten account for 16%. Trimming left V 1 base short and J 1 base short, with 11 bases between. CDR1 and CDR2 (germline): SGHNT, YENEEA. The CDR3 has 16 amino acids. Genomic DNA template from tumor biopsies or peripheral blood, roughly 616 ng to 6,500 ng input. Comment on this clone: Antigen: not known.

The chain is built from TRBV11-3 and TRBJ1-5; TRBD1 might be the D (5 bases). The material sequenced was PBMCs, taken before anti-PD-1 treatment. This sequence originates from a human donor with basal cell carcinoma. This CDR3 is CASSLGWGESNQPQHF. DNA for the CDR3: TGTGCCAGCAGCTTAGGATGGGGGGAAAGCAATCAGCCCCAGCATTTT. Full variable domain (remainder filled in from reference TRBV11-3 and TRBJ1-5): EAGVVQSPRYKIIEKKQPVAFWCNPISGHNTLYWYLQNLGQGPELLIRYENEEAVDDSQLPKDRFSAERLKGVDSTLKIQPAELGDSAVYLCASSLGWGESNQPQHFGDGTRLSIL.